This T cell receptor (beta chain) was documented in a study of blood T cell repertoires in COVID-19. The method was immunoSEQ multiplex PCR; TCRdb's version includes in-frame clones alone and lacks a portion of them. This sample has just over 300,000 clones, with roughly 89% found just once. J was trimmed by 5 bases and V by 4 bases; bases with no gene match: 9. Germline-derived CDR1 and CDR2 are SGDLS and YYNGEE. This CDR3 comprises 16 residues. This sequence was found in a woman aged 18-35 years with acute COVID-19. This chain connects TRBV9 to TRBJ1-2, with 12 positions matching TRBD1. The specimen sequenced was PBMCs or T cells enriched from blood (not recorded which). Here the CDR3 DNA reads TGTGCCAGCAGCTGGGGACAGGGGGCCGGGGGTTATGGCTACACCTTC. Protein product: CASSWGQGAGGYGYTF.